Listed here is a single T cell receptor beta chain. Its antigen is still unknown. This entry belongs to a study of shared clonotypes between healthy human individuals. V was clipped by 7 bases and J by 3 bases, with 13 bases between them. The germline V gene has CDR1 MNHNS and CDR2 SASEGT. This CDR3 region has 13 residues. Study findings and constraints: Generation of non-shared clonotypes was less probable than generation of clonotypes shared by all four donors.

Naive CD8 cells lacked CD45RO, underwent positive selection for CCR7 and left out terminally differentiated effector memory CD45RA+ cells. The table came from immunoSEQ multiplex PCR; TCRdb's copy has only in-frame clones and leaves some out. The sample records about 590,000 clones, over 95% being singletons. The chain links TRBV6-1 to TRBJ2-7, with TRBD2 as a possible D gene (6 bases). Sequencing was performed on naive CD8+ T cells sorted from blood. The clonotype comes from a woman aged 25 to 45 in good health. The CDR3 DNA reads TGTGCCAGCAAGGAGGGCCATGGCTACGAGCAGTACTTC. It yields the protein CASKEGHGYEQYF.